The present T cell receptor beta chain was sequenced within a study of beta chain features in type 1 diabetes. Study-level findings and limits: Among all four CD4+ subsets, Type 1 diabetes patients had TCRB CDR3s that were moderately but significantly shorter.

Germline V gives CDR1 SGDLS, CDR2 YYNGEE. Between the trimmed V and J ends, which lost 1 base and 4 bases, there was a span of 10 bases. The CDR3 covers 14 residues. The study reverse transcribed the entire isolated RNA, so it sequenced expressed TCRB transcripts. Profiling relied on immunoSEQ multiplex PCR, and the TCRdb table lists in-frame clones only, not all of them. This table has under 550,000 clones, 10% to 12% appearing once. In regard to this clone: What it recognizes is unknown.

The chain is built from TRBV9 and TRBJ2-3; D is perhaps TRBD2 (6 bases). The sample taken for sequencing was naive CD4+ T cells from blood. The clonotype originates from a woman in her late teens or twenties in good health. The CDR3 here is CASSVSASADTQYF. The CDR3 DNA reads as TGTGCCAGCAGCGTATCCGCTAGCGCAGATACGCAGTATTTT. Supplemented by reference TRBV9 and TRBJ2-3, the full variable domain reads DSGVTQTPKHLITATGQRVTLRCSPRSGDLSVYWYQQSLDQGLQFLIQYYNGEERAKGNILERFSAQQFPDLHSELNLSSLELGDSALYFCASSVSASADTQYFGPGTRLTVL.